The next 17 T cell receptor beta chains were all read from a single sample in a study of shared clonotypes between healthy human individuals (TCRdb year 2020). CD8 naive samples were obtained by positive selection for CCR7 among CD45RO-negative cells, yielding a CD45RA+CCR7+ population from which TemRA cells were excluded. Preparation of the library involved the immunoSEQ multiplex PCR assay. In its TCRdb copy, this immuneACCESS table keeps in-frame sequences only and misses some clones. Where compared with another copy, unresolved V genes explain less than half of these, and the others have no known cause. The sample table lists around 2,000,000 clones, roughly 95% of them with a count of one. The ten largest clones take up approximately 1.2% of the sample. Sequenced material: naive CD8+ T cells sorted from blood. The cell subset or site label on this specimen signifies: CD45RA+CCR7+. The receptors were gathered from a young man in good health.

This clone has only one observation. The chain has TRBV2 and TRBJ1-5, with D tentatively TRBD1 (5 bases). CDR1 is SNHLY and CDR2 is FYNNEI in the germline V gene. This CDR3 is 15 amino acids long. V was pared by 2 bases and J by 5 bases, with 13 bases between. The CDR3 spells CASSEFGSGHQPQHF. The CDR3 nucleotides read TGTGCCAGCAGTGAATTCGGGTCAGGGCATCAGCCCCAGCATTTT.

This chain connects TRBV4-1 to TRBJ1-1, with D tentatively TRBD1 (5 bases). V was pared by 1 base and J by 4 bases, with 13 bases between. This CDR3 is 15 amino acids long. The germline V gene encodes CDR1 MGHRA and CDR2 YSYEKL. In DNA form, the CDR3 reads TGCGCCAGCAGCCAAGCTATGGGGGGAAGCACTGAAGCTTTCTTT. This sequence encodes CASSQAMGGSTEAFF.

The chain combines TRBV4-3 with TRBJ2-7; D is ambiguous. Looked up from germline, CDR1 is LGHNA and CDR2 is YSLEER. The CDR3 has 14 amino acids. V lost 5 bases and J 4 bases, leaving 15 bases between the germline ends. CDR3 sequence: CASSYDWGTYEQYF. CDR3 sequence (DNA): TGCGCCAGCAGCTACGACTGGGGTACGTACGAGCAGTACTTC.

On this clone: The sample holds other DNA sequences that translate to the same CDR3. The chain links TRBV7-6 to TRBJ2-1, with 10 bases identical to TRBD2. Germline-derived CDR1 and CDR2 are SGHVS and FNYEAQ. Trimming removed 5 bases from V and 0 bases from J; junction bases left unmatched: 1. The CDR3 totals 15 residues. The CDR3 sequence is CASSRTSGSYNEQFF. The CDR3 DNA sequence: TGTGCCAGCAGCCGGACTAGCGGCTCCTACAATGAGCAGTTCTTC.

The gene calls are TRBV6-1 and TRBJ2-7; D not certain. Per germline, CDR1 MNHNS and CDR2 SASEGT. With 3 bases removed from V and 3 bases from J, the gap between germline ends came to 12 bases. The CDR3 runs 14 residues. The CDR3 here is CASSELGSGYEQYF. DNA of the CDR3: TGTGCCAGCAGTGAGCTCGGGTCTGGCTACGAGCAGTACTTC.

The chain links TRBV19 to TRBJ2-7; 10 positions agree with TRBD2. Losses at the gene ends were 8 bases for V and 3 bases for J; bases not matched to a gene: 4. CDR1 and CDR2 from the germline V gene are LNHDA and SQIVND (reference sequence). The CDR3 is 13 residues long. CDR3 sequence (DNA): TGTGCCAGTGGAGCGGGAGGGCTCTACGAGCAGTACTTC. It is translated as CASGAGGLYEQYF.

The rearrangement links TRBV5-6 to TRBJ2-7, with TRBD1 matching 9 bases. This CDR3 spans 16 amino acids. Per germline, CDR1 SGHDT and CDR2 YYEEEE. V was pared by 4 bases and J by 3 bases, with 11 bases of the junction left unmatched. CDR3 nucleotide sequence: TGTGCCAGCAGCCACCGTTACAGGGGGCGATACTACGAGCAGTACTTC. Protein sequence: CASSHRYRGRYYEQYF. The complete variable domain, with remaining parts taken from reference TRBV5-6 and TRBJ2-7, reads DAGVTQSPTHLIKTRGQQVTLRCSPKSGHDTVSWYQQALGQGPQFIFQYYEEEERQRGNFPDRFSGHQFPNYSSELNVNALLLGDSALYLCASSHRYRGRYYEQYFGPGTRLTVT.

For the CDR3, the DNA is TGTGCCACCAGCGCAGGGCACGGAAACACCATATATTTT. Protein sequence: CATSAGHGNTIYF. The chain carries TRBV15 and TRBJ1-3, with D tentatively TRBD1 (5 bases). Germline CDR1 reads LNHNV; CDR2 reads YYDKDF (reference sequence). The V gene lost 5 bases and the J gene lost 4 bases, with 9 bases spanning the gap. The CDR3 covers 13 residues.

Written as DNA, the CDR3 is TGTGCCAGCAGCGACGGGGGCAATCAGCCCCAGCATTTT. The encoded protein is CASSDGGNQPQHF. The genes are TRBV13 and TRBJ1-5; no definite D call. Trimming shortened V by 5 bases and J by 2 bases, and 7 bases separated the two germline ends. The CDR3 is 13 residues long. Germline V gene sequence: CDR1 PRHDT, CDR2 FYEKMQ (reference sequence).

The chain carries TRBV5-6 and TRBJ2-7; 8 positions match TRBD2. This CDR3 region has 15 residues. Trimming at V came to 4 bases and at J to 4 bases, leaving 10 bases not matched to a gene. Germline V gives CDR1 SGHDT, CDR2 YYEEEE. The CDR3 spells CASSTTSGGLYEQYF. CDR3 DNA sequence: TGTGCCAGCAGCACTACTAGCGGAGGGTTGTACGAGCAGTACTTC.

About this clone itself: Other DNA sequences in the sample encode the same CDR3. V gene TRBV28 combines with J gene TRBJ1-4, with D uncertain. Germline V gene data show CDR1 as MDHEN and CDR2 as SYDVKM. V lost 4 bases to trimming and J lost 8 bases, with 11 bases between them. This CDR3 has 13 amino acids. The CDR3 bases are TGTGCCAGCAGTTCTCCGACCAACGAAAAACTGTTTTTT. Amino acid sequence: CASSSPTNEKLFF.

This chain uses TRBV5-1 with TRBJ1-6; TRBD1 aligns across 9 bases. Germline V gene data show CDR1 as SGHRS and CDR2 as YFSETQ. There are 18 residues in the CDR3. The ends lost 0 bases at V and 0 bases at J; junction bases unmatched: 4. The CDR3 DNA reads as TGCGCCAGCAGCTTGGACGGACAGGGGAGCTCCTATAATTCACCCCTCCACTTT. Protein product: CASSLDGQGSSYNSPLHF.

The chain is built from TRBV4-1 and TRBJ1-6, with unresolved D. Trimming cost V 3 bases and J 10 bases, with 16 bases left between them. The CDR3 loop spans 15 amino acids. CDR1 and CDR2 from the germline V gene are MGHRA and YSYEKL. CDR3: CASSHPAGQGSPLHF. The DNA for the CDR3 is TGCGCCAGCAGCCATCCCGCCGGGCAAGGGTCACCCCTCCACTTT.

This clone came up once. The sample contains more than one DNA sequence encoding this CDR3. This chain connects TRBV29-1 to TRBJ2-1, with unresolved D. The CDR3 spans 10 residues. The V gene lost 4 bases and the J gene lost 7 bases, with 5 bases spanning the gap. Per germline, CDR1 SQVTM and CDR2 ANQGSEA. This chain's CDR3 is CSVVSNEQFF. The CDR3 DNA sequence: TGCAGCGTTGTTAGTAATGAGCAGTTCTTC.

The CDR3 DNA follows: TGCAGCGTTGAGACGGGTCTCCTGAAAGCTTTCTTT. Its translation is CSVETGLLKAFF. J is TRBJ1-1 and V is TRBV29-1; D is ambiguous. CDR3 size: 12 residues. The V end lost 3 bases, the J end lost 9 bases, and 14 bases lay between the germline ends. CDR1 is SQVTM and CDR2 is ANQGSEA in the germline V gene.

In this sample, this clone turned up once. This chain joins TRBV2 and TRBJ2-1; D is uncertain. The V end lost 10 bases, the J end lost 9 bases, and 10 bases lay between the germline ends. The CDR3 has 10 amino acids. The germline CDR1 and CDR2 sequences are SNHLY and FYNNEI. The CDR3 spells CAKGYSEQFF. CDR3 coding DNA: TGTGCCAAAGGTTATAGTGAGCAGTTCTTC.

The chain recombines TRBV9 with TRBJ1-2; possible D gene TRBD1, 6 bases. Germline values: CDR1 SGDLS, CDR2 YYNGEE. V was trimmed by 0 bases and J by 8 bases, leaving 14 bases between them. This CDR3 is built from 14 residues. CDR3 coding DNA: TGTGCCAGCAGCGTAGCGGGGGCCGGGGACGGCTACACCTTC. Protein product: CASSVAGAGDGYTF.